Listed below are T cell receptor beta chains from one sample, sequenced in a study of shared clonotypes between healthy human individuals. Method: immunoSEQ multiplex PCR; TCRdb's copy keeps in-frame clones and lacks some. In the table there are more than 2 million clones, approximately 94% of which are singletons. What was sequenced was naive CD8+ T cells sorted from blood. These receptors were collected from a man between 18 and 29 years old in good health. Each CDR3 is given with its conserved first and last residue. Each record gives: CDR3 protein, CDR3 DNA, V gene, J gene, clone size, CDR3 length, D gene. D genes are given only for firm matches. Expanded clones get a size class; other rows say once, few or many, or leave the size out.

CASSPRGLNPGELFF	TGCGCCAGCAGCCCCAGGGGCCTTAACCCCGGGGAGCTGTTTTTT	TRBV4-1	TRBJ2-2	NA	15	NA
CASSSDSYEQYF	TGTGCCAGCAGCTCGGACAGCTACGAGCAGTACTTC	TRBV5-6	TRBJ2-7	few	12	NA
CALLANTGELFF	TGTGCCCTTCTCGCGAACACCGGGGAGCTGTTTTTT	TRBV5-4	TRBJ2-2	once	12	NA
CASSVGSYEQYF	TGTGCCAGCAGTGTCGGTTCCTACGAGCAGTACTTC	TRBV25-1	TRBJ2-7	NA	12	NA
CASSWTGYTEAFF	TGTGCCAGCAGTTGGACAGGGTACACTGAAGCTTTCTTT	TRBV28	TRBJ1-1	NA	13	TRBD1
CASSLLAGDGTQYF	TGTGCCAGCAGTTTACTAGCGGGCGACGGGACCCAGTACTTC	TRBV28	TRBJ2-5	NA	14	TRBD2
CAWSVGGLGGELFF	TGTGCCTGGAGTGTGGGGGGCCTGGGCGGGGAGCTGTTTTTT	TRBV30	TRBJ2-2	NA	14	NA
CASSPGWGSSYEQYF	TGTGCCAGCAGCCCCGGTTGGGGAAGCTCCTACGAGCAGTACTTC	TRBV7-9	TRBJ2-7	NA	15	NA
CASSVGGGQPQHF	TGTGCCAGCAGCGTTGGGGGCGGGCAGCCCCAGCATTTT	TRBV9	TRBJ1-5	NA	13	NA
CAWTGGIAEAFF	TGTGCCTGGACAGGGGGCATTGCTGAAGCTTTCTTT	TRBV30	TRBJ1-1	NA	12	TRBD1
CASSGQGTGYEQYF	TGTGCCAGCAGTGGACAGGGGACAGGGTACGAGCAGTACTTC	TRBV28	TRBJ2-7	NA	14	TRBD1
CASSGDSGNTEAFF	TGTGCCAGCAGTGGGGACTCGGGGAACACTGAAGCTTTCTTT	TRBV2	TRBJ1-1	NA	14	NA
CAISEEGDNQPQHF	TGTGCCATCAGTGAAGAAGGGGACAATCAGCCCCAGCATTTT	TRBV10-3	TRBJ1-5	NA	14	NA
CAISESMGTGVTDTQYF	TGTGCCATCAGTGAGTCGATGGGTACAGGCGTAACAGATACGCAGTATTTT	TRBV10-3	TRBJ2-3	NA	17	NA
CSVVSGRDYNEQFF	TGCAGCGTTGTCAGCGGGAGAGATTACAATGAGCAGTTCTTC	TRBV29-1	TRBJ2-1	NA	14	TRBD2
CASSEGTTGELFF	TGCGCCAGCAGCGAGGGAACCACCGGGGAGCTGTTTTTT	TRBV5-1	TRBJ2-2	NA	13	NA
CASGGLAETNNEQFF	TGTGCCAGCGGGGGACTAGCGGAGACTAACAATGAGCAGTTCTTC	TRBV2	TRBJ2-1	NA	15	TRBD2
CSVDTSAGGTTDTQYF	TGCAGCGTTGACACTTCAGCGGGGGGAACCACAGATACGCAGTATTTT	TRBV29-1	TRBJ2-3	few	16	TRBD2
CASTSSVFEQYF	TGTGCCAGCACTTCTAGCGTGTTCGAGCAGTACTTC	TRBV6-5	TRBJ2-7	NA	12	NA
CASSYPRDRVQGEKLFF	TGTGCCAGCAGCTACCCTAGGGACAGGGTGCAGGGTGAAAAACTGTTTTTT	TRBV9	TRBJ1-4	NA	17	TRBD1
CASSSLGHEQFF	TGTGCCAGCAGTTCCCTGGGGCATGAGCAGTTCTTC	TRBV27	TRBJ2-1	NA	12	NA
CASSLLNTEAFF	TGTGCCAGCAGCTTGTTGAACACTGAAGCTTTCTTT	TRBV11-2	TRBJ1-1	NA	12	NA
CASTGLSYEQYF	TGCGCCAGCACAGGCTTATCCTACGAGCAGTACTTC	TRBV10-2	TRBJ2-7	NA	12	NA
CASSPRQFSSTDTQYF	TGTGCCAGCAGTCCCCGACAGTTTTCTAGCACAGATACGCAGTATTTT	TRBV27	TRBJ2-3	NA	16	NA
CASSQVEGLNYGYTF	TGTGCCAGCAGCCAAGTTGAGGGGTTAAACTATGGCTACACCTTC	TRBV16	TRBJ1-2	NA	15	NA
CASKGLAGYEQYF	TGTGCCAGCAAAGGCCTAGCGGGGTACGAGCAGTACTTC	TRBV14	TRBJ2-7	once	13	TRBD2
CASSLEAEKMGTAQETQYF	TGTGCCAGCAGTTTAGAGGCTGAAAAAATGGGGACAGCCCAAGAGACCCAGTACTTC	TRBV28	TRBJ2-5	NA	19	TRBD1
CASGNRGRDEQYF	TGCGCCAGCGGGAACAGGGGGCGCGACGAGCAGTACTTC	TRBV5-1	TRBJ2-7	NA	13	TRBD1
CARSLDSVVNQPQHF	TGTGCCAGAAGCCTAGACAGTGTTGTCAATCAGCCCCAGCATTTT	TRBV5-3	TRBJ1-5	NA	15	NA
CAISDAKGARLDYGYTF	TGTGCCATCAGTGACGCCAAGGGGGCCCGATTAGACTATGGCTACACCTTC	TRBV10-3	TRBJ1-2	NA	17	TRBD1
CASSPTGNQPQHF	TGTGCCAGCAGCCCCACCGGGAATCAGCCCCAGCATTTT	TRBV7-9	TRBJ1-5	NA	13	NA
CASSLGPNTEAFF	TGTGCCAGCAGCTTGGGGCCAAACACTGAAGCTTTCTTT	TRBV5-5	TRBJ1-1	NA	13	NA
CASSYSTTHSGEQYF	TGTGCCAGCAGTTACTCCACTACCCACTCGGGCGAGCAGTACTTC	TRBV6-6	TRBJ2-7	NA	15	NA
CASSVLREWTNEQFF	TGTGCCAGCAGCGTCTTGCGGGAGTGGACCAATGAGCAGTTCTTC	TRBV9	TRBJ2-1	NA	15	TRBD2
CASSFSGGVVVDTQYF	TGTGCCAGCAGTTTCTCGGGGGGAGTTGTGGTAGATACGCAGTATTTT	TRBV6-6	TRBJ2-3	once	16	TRBD2
CASSITVDTQYF	TGTGCCAGCAGCATAACTGTGGATACGCAGTATTTT	TRBV6-4	TRBJ2-3	NA	12	NA
CAWSVLGPSYGYTF	TGTGCCTGGAGTGTACTCGGGCCCAGCTATGGCTACACCTTC	TRBV30	TRBJ1-2	NA	14	NA